The rows below give T cell receptor beta chains drawn from one sample of a study of regulatory T cells in long-lasting Graves disease. TCRdb called the multiplex PCR reads again in MiXCR, with one record for every CDR3 protein. The profile shows 320,000 or so distinct CDR3 sequences, 18% of them singletons. The input for sequencing was peripheral blood mononuclear cells (PBMCs), taken at new diagnosis, from a patient treated with antithyroid drugs. The source of these receptors is a female donor with Graves disease. Each CDR3 is given with its conserved first and last residue. Each record gives: CDR3 DNA, CDR3 protein, J gene, clone size, D gene, V gene. A D gene is named only where the DNA matches it firmly. The size of a clone is reported for some rows only, either as once, few or many, or as a class for expanded clones.

TGTGCCAGCAGCCGAGGACAGGCAGGGGCTGAAGCTTTCTTT	CASSRGQAGAEAFF	TRBJ1-1	many	TRBD1	TRBV7-8
TGTGCCAGCAGTGAGTCCAGCGGGGAGGAAGATACGCAGTATTTT	CASSESSGEEDTQYF	TRBJ2-3	NA	TRBD2	TRBV6-4
TGTGCCAGCAGTTCCGGAGGGCCGGGGGAGCAGTACTTC	CASSSGGPGEQYF	TRBJ2-7	many	NA	TRBV28
TGTGCCTGGAGTGGCTTGGCTTCGGATGAAAAACTGTTTTTT	CAWSGLASDEKLFF	TRBJ1-4	NA	NA	TRBV30
TGCGCCAGCAGCTGGAAGGGTCAGAGCTCCTACGAGCAGTACTTC	CASSWKGQSSYEQYF	TRBJ2-7	many	NA	TRBV5-1
TGTGCCAGCAGTTCCCCGGGATCACCAAGTAATTCACCCCTCCACTTT	CASSSPGSPSNSPLHF	TRBJ1-6	NA	NA	TRBV28
TGCAGTGCTAGAGATTTGCAGCAGCTGAGCACAGATACGCAGTATTTT	CSARDLQQLSTDTQYF	TRBJ2-3	many	NA	TRBV20-1
TGTGCCAGCAGTTCTCTAGGCGGGCGATGGAATAATTCACCCCTCCACTTT	CASSSLGGRWNNSPLHF	TRBJ1-6	many	NA	TRBV6-5
TGTGCCACCAGCAGTGGGGACAGGGTTTCCTACGAGCAGTACTTC	CATSSGDRVSYEQYF	TRBJ2-7	many	TRBD1	TRBV15
TGTGCCAGCTTCTCTTCCCGCGGGACTAGCGGGCCGAGGCCCTACGAGCAGTACTTC	CASFSSRGTSGPRPYEQYF	TRBJ2-7	many	TRBD2	TRBV6-1
TGTGCCAGTAGGAAGGTAGCAGGACCCAATGAGCAGTTCTTC	CASRKVAGPNEQFF	TRBJ2-1	NA	NA	TRBV19
TGTGCCAGCAGGGGACAGGGGCATCAGCCCCAGCATTTT	CASRGQGHQPQHF	TRBJ1-5	many	TRBD1	TRBV2
TGTGCCAGCAGTGGACAGGGGCCGATTAACTATGGCTACACCTTC	CASSGQGPINYGYTF	TRBJ1-2	few	TRBD1	TRBV6-4
TGTGCCTGGGGTTTGTCGGGACTAGCGACAGATACGCAGTATTTT	CAWGLSGLATDTQYF	TRBJ2-3	NA	TRBD2	TRBV30
TGTGCCAGCAGCCTCCACGGGGCTCCGTTGGACGAGCAGTACTTC	CASSLHGAPLDEQYF	TRBJ2-7	many	NA	TRBV2
TGTGCCAGCAGCCAAGTATCAAGCGGGATAAGCTCCTACAATGAGCAGTTCTTC	CASSQVSSGISSYNEQFF	TRBJ2-1	few	TRBD2	TRBV3-1
TGTGCCAGCAGTGGGACTAGCGGGGGCCAAGAGACCCAGTACTTC	CASSGTSGGQETQYF	TRBJ2-5	many	TRBD2	TRBV28
TGTGCCAGCAGTTCCTACCTGGGATCCGGGGACGAGCAGTACTTC	CASSSYLGSGDEQYF	TRBJ2-7	many	NA	TRBV28